What follows are 6 T cell receptor beta chains derived from one specimen sequenced in a study of blood T cell repertoires in COVID-19. Profiling relied on immunoSEQ multiplex PCR, and the TCRdb table lists in-frame clones only, not all of them. The table has around 270,000 clones, 88% seen once. The sequenced sample consisted of peripheral blood. The receptors were gathered from a man in his 60s who had recovered from COVID-19.

CDR3 loop: CASSLGRGPMNTEAFF. The CDR3 coding sequence is TGTGCCAGCAGCTTAGGCAGGGGACCTATGAACACTGAAGCTTTCTTT. The chain employs TRBV7-2 and TRBJ1-1, with a weak D call TRBD1 (6 bases). CDR1 SGHTA and CDR2 FQGNSA come from the germline V gene. This CDR3 contains 16 residues. V was trimmed by 1 base and J by 0 bases, leaving 12 bases between them.

This clone has more than one count but fewer than ten. The gene calls are TRBV4-1 and TRBJ2-1; D possibly corresponds to TRBD1 (5 bases). The CDR3 length is 15 residues. V shed 0 bases and J shed 8 bases, with 14 bases lying between them. Germline CDR1 reads MGHRA; CDR2 reads YSYEKL. CDR3 in DNA: TGCGCCAGCAGCCAAGACTTCCAGGGTGGGTATGAGCAGTTCTTC. Translation: CASSQDFQGGYEQFF.

This clone was picked up one time. The V call is TRBV13, the J call TRBJ2-3; 7 bases are shared with TRBD2. V lost 4 bases, J lost 4 bases, and 11 bases stayed unmatched. CDR3 length: 16 residues. Looked up from germline, CDR1 is PRHDT and CDR2 is FYEKMQ (reference sequence). The CDR3 coding sequence is TGTGCCAGCAGCTCCCAGCGGGACCCAGGTGCAGATACGCAGTATTTT. As protein: CASSSQRDPGADTQYF. The full variable domain, its missing parts supplied by reference TRBV13 and TRBJ2-3, is AAGVIQSPRHLIKEKRETATLKCYPIPRHDTVYWYQQGPGQDPQFLISFYEKMQSDKGSIPDRFSAQQFSDYHSELNMSSLELGDSALYFCASSSQRDPGADTQYFGPGTRLTVL.

V gene TRBV27 combines with J gene TRBJ2-5; a possible D gene is TRBD2 (5 bases). The CDR3 is 12 amino acids. Germline CDR1 is MNHEY and CDR2 is SMNVEV (reference sequence). The ends were cut back, 5 bases at V and 7 bases at J, with 11 bases in the middle. The CDR3 is CASSGHRGTQYF. CDR3 coding DNA: TGTGCCAGCAGTGGCCATCGGGGGACCCAGTACTTC.

V is TRBV5-1 and J is TRBJ2-1; TRBD2 aligns across 16 bases. CDR3 size: 19 residues. Germline V gene lookup returns CDR1 SGHRS and CDR2 YFSETQ. Losses at the gene ends were 2 bases for V and 6 bases for J; bases not matched to a gene: 11. CDR3 protein: CASSFTPGTSGGVFNEQFF. The CDR3, as DNA: TGCGCCAGCAGCTTCACTCCCGGGACTAGCGGGGGGGTTTTCAATGAGCAGTTCTTC.

This chain links TRBV11-3 with TRBJ2-5; no definite D call. Germline-derived CDR1 and CDR2 are SGHNT and YENEEA. The germline V and J ends were trimmed by 3 bases and 5 bases, with 10 bases remaining between them. CDR3 length: 13 amino acids. CDR3 in amino acids: CASSFRGRETQYF. The CDR3 DNA follows: TGTGCCAGCAGCTTTCGCGGCCGGGAGACCCAGTACTTC. The whole variable domain, filled in from reference TRBV11-3 and TRBJ2-5, reads EAGVVQSPRYKIIEKKQPVAFWCNPISGHNTLYWYLQNLGQGPELLIRYENEEAVDDSQLPKDRFSAERLKGVDSTLKIQPAELGDSAVYLCASSFRGRETQYFGPGTRLLVL.